Sequencing of this T cell receptor (beta chain) was carried out in a study of cytomegalovirus exposure and HLA in healthy donors. V gave up 0 bases and J gave up 0 bases, with 9 bases separating them. Germline CDR1 SGDLS, CDR2 YYNGEE. The CDR3 consists of 15 residues. This PCR relied on a set of 60 Vbeta primers and 13 Jbeta primers. Repertoires were generated with immunoSEQ multiplex PCR, while TCRdb's copy carries only in-frame clones and drops some. In the table there are about 140,000 clones, roughly four fifths of which are singletons. The sequenced sample was PBMCs. This rearrangement joins TRBV9 to TRBJ1-1, with D perhaps matching TRBD1 (5 bases). This receptor was taken from a woman aged 35 to 49 in good health and CMV-seronegative. CDR3 loop: CASSVGDSVNTEAFF. The CDR3 DNA reads as TGTGCCAGCAGCGTAGGTGACAGCGTGAACACTGAAGCTTTCTTT.